A single sample gave rise to the 29 T cell receptor beta chains below, sequenced in a study of cytomegalovirus exposure and HLA in healthy donors. Researchers ran the PCR with 60 Vbeta and 13 Jbeta primers. The method was immunoSEQ multiplex PCR; TCRdb's version includes in-frame clones alone and lacks a portion of them. The sample totals roughly 150,000 clones. Sequencing was performed on PBMCs. These receptor sequences come from a woman aged 50 to 60 in good health and CMV-seronegative.

V and J are TRBV4-2 and TRBJ1-5; a weak D match, TRBD1 (6 bases). The CDR3 has 13 residues. Germline loops: CDR1 LGHNA, CDR2 YNFKEQ. V gave up 0 bases and J gave up 8 bases, with 8 bases separating them. The CDR3 sequence is CASSQERTEPQHF. As DNA, the CDR3 is TGTGCCAGCAGCCAAGAAAGGACAGAGCCCCAGCATTTT.

The chain carries TRBV28 and TRBJ2-7; 7 nucleotides line up with TRBD1. The CDR3 contains 13 residues. Looked up from germline, CDR1 is MDHEN and CDR2 is SYDVKM. The J segment lost 3 bases and the V segment lost 4 bases, leaving 3 bases of the junction unmatched. The CDR3 region is CASSSGQLYEQYF. The CDR3, as DNA: TGTGCCAGCAGTTCGGGACAGCTCTACGAGCAGTACTTC.

The V and J genes are TRBV7-9 and TRBJ1-2; 7 nucleotides agree with TRBD1. Germline V gives CDR1 SEHNR, CDR2 FQNEAQ (reference sequence). The CDR3 is 16 residues long. Germline trimming cut 1 base from V and 4 bases from J; bases unmatched to any gene: 9. The CDR3 region has the DNA TGTGCCAGCAGCTTAGATGGAACAGGGGTCTTCTATGGCTACACCTTC. It encodes CASSLDGTGVFYGYTF. The full variable domain, with the rest looked up from reference TRBV7-9 and TRBJ1-2, is DTGVSQNPRHKITKRGQNVTFRCDPISEHNRLYWYRQTLGQGPEFLTYFQNEAQLEKSRLLSDRFSAERPKGSFSTLEIQRTEQGDSAMYLCASSLDGTGVFYGYTFGSGTRLTVV.

The CDR3 spells CASSSQGAETQYF. The CDR3 DNA is TGCGCCAGCAGCAGTCAGGGGGCAGAGACCCAGTACTTC. The chain links TRBV5-1 to TRBJ2-5; 8 nucleotides agree with TRBD1. There are 13 residues in the CDR3. After removal of 4 bases from V and 4 bases from J, the junction contained 3 bases not matched to a gene. Germline lookup yields CDR1 SGHRS and CDR2 YFSETQ.

The genes are TRBV4-3 and TRBJ1-4, with 8 bases identical to TRBD1. The V gene's germline CDR1 is LGHNA and CDR2 YSLEER. The CDR3 is 14 amino acids. V lost 4 bases and J lost 7; bases outside the gene matches: 5. In DNA form, the CDR3 reads TGCGCCAGCAGCCCCGGACAGGGCGCTGAAAAACTGTTTTTT. Protein sequence: CASSPGQGAEKLFF.

This rearrangement joins TRBV5-4 to TRBJ2-2; the D gene is possibly TRBD2 (5 bases). V lost 3 bases, J lost 6 bases, and 15 bases lay in between. Germline-derived CDR1 and CDR2 are SGHNT and YYREEE (reference sequence). This CDR3 has 15 residues. CDR3 sequence: CASSWTGSGPGELFF. The CDR3 bases are TGTGCCAGCAGCTGGACGGGGAGCGGTCCCGGGGAGCTGTTTTTT.

The chain links TRBV18 to TRBJ2-7; TRBD2 matches at 10 bases. Germline trimming cut 4 bases from V and 2 bases from J; bases unmatched to any gene: 5. Germline values: CDR1 KGHSH, CDR2 LQKENI. The CDR3 has 15 amino acids. CDR3 coding DNA: TGTGCCAGCTCACTTAGACTAGCGGGTACCTACGAGCAGTACTTC. Protein: CASSLRLAGTYEQYF.

The rearrangement joins TRBV4-1 to TRBJ2-7; 8 positions match TRBD1. Germline trimming cut 4 bases from V and 2 bases from J; bases unmatched to any gene: 4. Per the germline V gene, CDR1 is MGHRA and CDR2 is YSYEKL. This CDR3 contains 14 residues. The CDR3 loop reads CASSPDRGAYEQYF. For the CDR3, the DNA is TGCGCCAGCAGCCCAGACAGGGGAGCCTACGAGCAGTACTTC.

The chain uses TRBV19 and TRBJ2-5, with TRBD1 identical over 7 bases. CDR1 LNHDA and CDR2 SQIVND come from the germline V gene (reference sequence). The CDR3 consists of 14 residues. V gave up 5 bases and J gave up 7 bases; unmatched junction bases: 10. The CDR3 DNA sequence: TGTGCCAGTAGTTCAGACAGGGATGTCGGGACCCAGTACTTC. This gives the protein CASSSDRDVGTQYF.

The chain combines TRBV19 with TRBJ2-2; D uncertain. Germline values: CDR1 LNHDA, CDR2 SQIVND (reference sequence). The CDR3 contains 13 residues. V lost 3 bases and J lost 6, with 8 bases in between. CDR3 bases: TGTGCCAGTAGTATGCGAGAGGCCGGGGAGCTGTTTTTT. It yields the protein CASSMREAGELFF.

The chain joins TRBV20-1 to TRBJ1-1, with D unresolved. Trimming left V 6 bases short and J 6 bases short, with 11 bases between. Germline V gene sequence: CDR1 DFQATT, CDR2 SNEGSKA (reference sequence). The CDR3 is 11 residues long. CDR3 DNA sequence: TGCAGTGCGCCCATGCAGGCTGAAGCTTTCTTT. Residues: CSAPMQAEAFF.

The CDR3 coding sequence is TGTGCCAGCAGGTCCGGGACAGGGAGCACAGATACGCAGTATTTT. Protein: CASRSGTGSTDTQYF. The genes are TRBV5-4 and TRBJ2-3, with 9 nucleotides matching TRBD1. V dropped 5 bases and J dropped 0; count of bases not matched to a gene: 4. The CDR3 totals 15 residues. The germline gives CDR1 SGHNT, CDR2 YYREEE (reference sequence).

V usage is TRBV11-3 and J usage is TRBJ1-3; D uncertain. Between the trimmed V and J ends, which lost 4 bases and 9 bases, there was a span of 10 bases. CDR3 length: 12 amino acids. The germline CDR1 and CDR2 sequences are SGHNT and YENEEA. CDR3 amino acids: CASSSWGGTIYF. DNA of the CDR3: TGTGCCAGCAGCTCATGGGGAGGCACCATATATTTT. The variable domain in full, completed from reference TRBV11-3 and TRBJ1-3, reads EAGVVQSPRYKIIEKKQPVAFWCNPISGHNTLYWYLQNLGQGPELLIRYENEEAVDDSQLPKDRFSAERLKGVDSTLKIQPAELGDSAVYLCASSSWGGTIYFGEGSWLTVV.

The chain links TRBV5-1 to TRBJ2-2, with 8 bases identical to TRBD2. Trimming took 4 bases from V and 4 from J; bases not matched to a gene: 9. The CDR3 contains 16 residues. Germline assignment: CDR1 SGHRS and CDR2 YFSETQ. CDR3 protein: CASSPGLGTFTGELFF. The DNA of the CDR3 is TGCGCCAGCAGCCCGGGACTAGGGACTTTCACCGGGGAGCTGTTTTTT.

This sequence joins TRBV11-3 and TRBJ2-5, with a tentative D call TRBD2 (5 bases). Germline V CDR1 and CDR2: SGHNT, YENEEA. CDR3 length: 13 amino acids. V lost 1 base and J lost 4, with 7 bases in between. CDR3 residues: CASSLGRSETQYF. CDR3 coding DNA: TGTGCCAGCAGCTTAGGGAGGTCAGAGACCCAGTACTTC.

The chain uses TRBV18 and TRBJ2-1; D is unresolved. This CDR3 has 17 residues. The V end lost 0 bases, the J end lost 0 bases, and 12 bases lay between the germline ends. Germline lookup yields CDR1 KGHSH and CDR2 LQKENI. The CDR3 reads CASSPPPPYFSYNEQFF. In nucleotides, the CDR3 is TGTGCCAGCTCACCACCCCCTCCATACTTCTCCTACAATGAGCAGTTCTTC.

The rearrangement uses TRBV30 and TRBJ1-1; D is undetermined. The V gene's germline CDR1 is GTSNPN and CDR2 SVGIG (reference sequence). V was cut by 2 bases and J by 4 bases, with 14 bases left in between. This CDR3 is 14 amino acids long. The CDR3: CAWSPGLTITEAFF. The CDR3 region has the DNA TGTGCCTGGAGTCCCGGACTCACGATCACTGAAGCTTTCTTT.

J is TRBJ2-3 and V is TRBV4-2; 7 bases agree with TRBD2. Per germline, CDR1 LGHNA and CDR2 YNFKEQ. With 1 base clipped from V and 0 bases from J, the junction kept 13 bases outside the gene matches. This CDR3 has 19 residues. This CDR3 is CASSQAPGGSAESTDTQYF. For the CDR3, the DNA is TGTGCCAGCAGCCAAGCTCCCGGGGGGTCAGCCGAAAGCACAGATACGCAGTATTTT.

The genes are TRBV29-1 and TRBJ2-5; TRBD2 matches 12 bases. V gave up 4 bases and J gave up 2 bases; unmatched junction bases: 5. The CDR3 consists of 15 residues. Germline CDR1 SQVTM, CDR2 ANQGSEA. CDR3 residues: CSVGLAGVNQETQYF. The DNA for the CDR3 is TGCAGCGTTGGACTAGCGGGAGTGAATCAAGAGACCCAGTACTTC.

This chain joins TRBV19 and TRBJ1-1; maybe TRBD1 (5 bases). CDR3 length equals 12 residues. The germline V and J ends were trimmed by 7 bases and 5 bases, with 11 bases remaining between them. Per the germline V gene, CDR1 is LNHDA and CDR2 is SQIVND (reference sequence). The CDR3 coding sequence is TGTGCCAGTACAGGGAGGTGGACTGAAGCTTTCTTT. As protein: CASTGRWTEAFF. Using reference TRBV19 and TRBJ1-1 for the parts outside the CDR3, the full variable domain is DGGITQSPKYLFRKEGQNVTLSCEQNLNHDAMYWYRQDPGQGLRLIYYSQIVNDFQKGDIAEGYSVSREKKESFPLTVTSAQKNPTAFYLCASTGRWTEAFFGQGTRLTVV.

The CDR3 here is CASSWTDRVYNSPLHF. The CDR3, as DNA: TGTGCCAGCAGCTGGACCGACAGGGTTTATAATTCACCCCTCCACTTT. The chain employs TRBV5-6 and TRBJ1-6, with 7 bases matching TRBD1. V gave up 3 bases and J gave up 4 bases; unmatched junction bases: 7. This CDR3 has 16 amino acids. Germline V CDR1 and CDR2: SGHDT, YYEEEE.

The gene calls are TRBV27 and TRBJ1-2, with no clear D. The germline V gene has CDR1 MNHEY and CDR2 SMNVEV (reference sequence). The CDR3 extends over 15 amino acids. Trimming cost V 5 bases and J 1 base, with 14 bases left between them. The CDR3 here is CASSPTQTNNYGYTF. Here the CDR3 DNA reads TGTGCCAGCAGTCCCACCCAAACTAATAACTATGGCTACACCTTC.

This chain uses TRBV7-2 with TRBJ1-6; possible D gene TRBD1, 6 bases. V was cut by 2 bases and J by 7 bases, with 18 bases left in between. The CDR3 is 17 amino acids. CDR1 and CDR2 from the germline V gene are SGHTA and FQGNSA. The CDR3 region has the DNA TGTGCCAGCAGCTTAACGTATAGGGGGTCGAGCAATTCACCCCTCCACTTT. It encodes CASSLTYRGSSNSPLHF.

The rearrangement joins TRBV23-1 to TRBJ1-6; the D is unclear. TRBV23-1 carries the ORF label, with uncertain function. CDR3 size: 13 residues. Trimming removed 1 base at V and 7 bases at J, with 5 bases between. The DNA of the CDR3 is TGCGCCAGCAGTCAATTTGCGAATTCACCCCTCCACTTT. It codes for CASSQFANSPLHF.

This chain connects TRBV19 to TRBJ1-5; the D gene is possibly TRBD1 (6 bases). Trimming removed 6 bases from V and 5 bases from J, with 17 bases in between. The CDR3 extends over 15 amino acids. Germline V CDR1 and CDR2: LNHDA, SQIVND (reference sequence). The CDR3 spells CASSLGGATHQPQHF. Here the CDR3 DNA reads TGTGCCAGTAGCCTAGGGGGAGCCACCCATCAGCCCCAGCATTTT. The variable domain in full, completed from reference TRBV19 and TRBJ1-5, reads DGGITQSPKYLFRKEGQNVTLSCEQNLNHDAMYWYRQDPGQGLRLIYYSQIVNDFQKGDIAEGYSVSREKKESFPLTVTSAQKNPTAFYLCASSLGGATHQPQHFGDGTRLSIL.

The V gene is TRBV30, the J gene TRBJ2-1; D not resolved. CDR3 length: 12 residues. The germline V and J ends were trimmed by 2 bases and 4 bases, with 6 bases remaining between them. Germline V lookup: CDR1 GTSNPN, CDR2 SVGIG (reference sequence). CDR3 sequence: CAWSFQYNEQFF. The CDR3 DNA is TGTGCCTGGAGTTTCCAGTACAATGAGCAGTTCTTC.

This chain links TRBV5-4 with TRBJ2-5; 9 positions agree with TRBD2. V shed 4 bases, J shed 3 bases, and the junction held 7 bases outside the gene matches. Per germline, CDR1 SGHNT and CDR2 YYREEE (reference sequence). The CDR3 loop spans 15 amino acids. The CDR3 sequence is CASSTASGIEETQYF. The CDR3 DNA follows: TGTGCCAGCAGCACCGCTAGCGGGATTGAAGAGACCCAGTACTTC.

The chain has TRBV7-6 and TRBJ1-2, with D tentatively TRBD1 (5 bases). In germline, CDR1 is SGHVS, CDR2 FNYEAQ. CDR3 size: 16 residues. The V and J ends lost 5 bases and 1 base respectively, with 17 bases between them. The CDR3 DNA sequence: TGTGCCAGCAGCCAAGGGGCGGCCGTGAATAACTATGGCTACACCTTC. Its protein is CASSQGAAVNNYGYTF.

This rearrangement joins TRBV10-3 to TRBJ2-5; 9 bases match TRBD2. The CDR3 runs to 16 residues. Per the germline V gene, CDR1 is ENHRY and CDR2 is SYGVKD. With V trimmed by 3 bases and J by 5 bases, 10 bases remained unmatched. CDR3: CAISEGSGGTGETQYF. The CDR3 DNA reads TGTGCCATCAGTGAAGGGAGCGGGGGGACCGGGGAGACCCAGTACTTC.